Below, 13 T cell receptor beta chains from the same sample are listed, as sequenced in a study of technical replicates of blood from a few donors. Measured with immunoSEQ multiplex PCR; TCRdb has only the in-frame clones, and not every one. Among about 100,000 clones listed, approximately 95% were seen once. The sequencing input was T cells isolated from PBMCs. These receptors were obtained from a human donor in good health.

V gene TRBV11-3 combines with J gene TRBJ1-3; D unresolved. Deletions cut 5 bases from V and 6 bases from J, with 14 bases between. The CDR3 extends over 14 amino acids. Germline V gene lookup returns CDR1 SGHNT and CDR2 YENEEA. The CDR3 protein is CASSRGLLSNTIYF. CDR3 in DNA: TGTGCCAGCAGCCGAGGACTTCTTTCAAACACCATATATTTT. Supplemented by reference TRBV11-3 and TRBJ1-3, the full variable domain reads EAGVVQSPRYKIIEKKQPVAFWCNPISGHNTLYWYLQNLGQGPELLIRYENEEAVDDSQLPKDRFSAERLKGVDSTLKIQPAELGDSAVYLCASSRGLLSNTIYFGEGSWLTVV.

The genes are TRBV18 and TRBJ1-1; possibly TRBD1 for D (6 bases). Germline V gives CDR1 KGHSH, CDR2 LQKENI. This CDR3 region has 18 residues. Trimming left V 6 bases short and J 0 bases short, with 23 bases between. CDR3 sequence (DNA): TGTGCCAGCTCCAGTTCGAGCGCAGGGCAGGGGATGAACACTGAAGCTTTCTTT. Translation: CASSSSSAGQGMNTEAFF.

V usage is TRBV6-5 and J usage is TRBJ1-6; no clear D. Germline CDR1 reads MNHEY; CDR2 reads SVGAGI. Between the trimmed V and J ends, which lost 6 bases and 13 bases, there was a span of 13 bases. The CDR3 extends over 12 amino acids. The CDR3 bases are TGTGCCAGCAGCTCCGTCGGGTCGCCCCTCCACTTT. It translates to CASSSVGSPLHF.

The gene calls are TRBV11-3 and TRBJ1-1; 8 bases align to TRBD1. After removal of 5 bases from V and 10 bases from J, the junction contained 15 bases not matched to a gene. Germline CDR1 and CDR2: SGHNT and YENEEA. This CDR3 is built from 15 residues. The CDR3 DNA is TGTGCCAGCAGCCCCCCCGTCACAGGGGGAGGAGTAGCTTTCTTT. Translating it yields CASSPPVTGGGVAFF. Using reference TRBV11-3 and TRBJ1-1 for the parts outside the CDR3, the full variable domain is EAGVVQSPRYKIIEKKQPVAFWCNPISGHNTLYWYLQNLGQGPELLIRYENEEAVDDSQLPKDRFSAERLKGVDSTLKIQPAELGDSAVYLCASSPPVTGGGVAFFGQGTRLTVV.

The chain employs TRBV6-5 and TRBJ1-3, with D possibly matching TRBD1 (6 bases). CDR1 and CDR2 from the germline V gene are MNHEY and SVGAGI. V lost 2 bases to trimming and J lost 5 bases, with 10 bases between them. There are 14 residues in the CDR3. The CDR3 here is CASSYSGGRNTIYF. DNA for the CDR3: TGTGCCAGCAGTTACAGCGGGGGGCGAAACACCATATATTTT.

The rearrangement links TRBV28 to TRBJ2-5; the D is unclear. The V gene's germline CDR1 is MDHEN and CDR2 SYDVKM. Deletions cut 5 bases from V and 1 base from J, with 5 bases between. The CDR3 is 12 amino acids. CDR3 amino acids: CASSRSQETQYF. CDR3 DNA sequence: TGTGCCAGCAGTCGCAGCCAAGAGACCCAGTACTTC.

The count of this clone is one. The chain combines TRBV27 with TRBJ2-7, with 7 bases matching TRBD2. This CDR3 contains 15 residues. J was trimmed by 7 bases and V by 5 bases; bases with no gene match: 14. Germline V gene lookup returns CDR1 MNHEY and CDR2 SMNVEV (reference sequence). CDR3 nucleotides: TGTGCCAGCAGTCCCCTTATAGCGGGTCAGGTGGAGCAGTACTTC. The encoded protein is CASSPLIAGQVEQYF.

The J gene is TRBJ2-3, the V gene TRBV29-1; perhaps TRBD1 as D (6 bases). The CDR3 loop spans 14 amino acids. V dropped 6 bases and J dropped 0 bases, with 13 bases sitting between them. CDR1 SQVTM and CDR2 ANQGSEA come from the germline V gene. As DNA, the CDR3 is TGCAGCGTCAAACAGGGTCATAGCACAGATACGCAGTATTTT. This encodes CSVKQGHSTDTQYF.

The rearrangement joins TRBV5-1 to TRBJ2-7, with a tentative D call TRBD1 (5 bases). V dropped 5 bases and J dropped 2 bases, with 17 bases sitting between them. Germline loops: CDR1 SGHRS, CDR2 YFSETQ. This CDR3 contains 15 residues. Here the CDR3 reads CASRIRGFLAYEQYF. CDR3 DNA: TGCGCCAGCAGGATAAGGGGTTTTTTAGCCTACGAGCAGTACTTC.

V usage is TRBV11-3 and J usage is TRBJ1-2; D may be TRBD1 (6 bases). The CDR3 sequence is 13 residues long. V dropped 1 base and J dropped 8 bases, with 11 bases sitting between them. Germline CDR1 is SGHNT and CDR2 is YENEEA. This CDR3 reads CASSLAAGEGYTF. The CDR3 DNA follows: TGTGCCAGCAGCTTAGCGGCAGGGGAGGGCTACACCTTC.

The chain has TRBV7-9 and TRBJ1-1, with TRBD1 as a possible D gene (5 bases). The CDR3 has 15 residues. The germline CDR1 and CDR2 sequences are SEHNR and FQNEAQ (reference sequence). Between the trimmed V and J ends, which lost 5 bases and 5 bases, there was a span of 18 bases. CDR3 in amino acids: CASSVPRRVGTEAFF. CDR3 sequence (DNA): TGTGCCAGCAGCGTACCTCGCAGGGTGGGGACTGAAGCTTTCTTT.

The rearrangement uses TRBV29-1 and TRBJ1-1; perhaps TRBD1 as D (5 bases). CDR3 length: 13 amino acids. Germline CDR1 is SQVTM and CDR2 is ANQGSEA. With 4 bases removed from V and 5 bases from J, the gap between germline ends came to 14 bases. CDR3 protein: CSVGEDRGTEAFF. The CDR3 coding sequence is TGCAGCGTTGGTGAAGACCGGGGGACTGAAGCTTTCTTT.

To note about this clone: The sample holds other DNA sequences that translate to the same CDR3. This rearrangement joins TRBV7-9 to TRBJ2-3, with TRBD2 matching 12 bases. Germline V gene lookup returns CDR1 SEHNR and CDR2 FQNEAQ (reference sequence). This CDR3 has 14 residues. V gave up 3 bases and J gave up 5 bases; unmatched junction bases: 0. CDR3 loop: CASSLGLAGDTQYF. CDR3 nucleotide sequence: TGTGCCAGCAGCTTGGGACTAGCGGGAGATACGCAGTATTTT.